The 27 T cell receptor beta chains below all came from one sample that was sequenced in a study of blood T cell repertoires in COVID-19. Profiled with immunoSEQ multiplex PCR; TCRdb holds only in-frame clones, not every one. There are 120,000 or so clones in the sample; over 75% occur only once, and about 4.2% lies in the top ten. The sequenced sample consisted of peripheral blood. These receptors were obtained from a woman between 65 and 79 years old with acute or convalescent COVID-19.

This clone was counted once. The chain combines TRBV10-1 with TRBJ2-3; no definite D call. The CDR3 has 14 amino acids. The V and J ends lost 4 bases and 4 bases respectively, with 12 bases between them. Germline lookup yields CDR1 WNHNN and CDR2 SYGVQD (reference sequence). CDR3 in DNA: TGCGCCAGCAGTGCAGTCAGCGCCCCAGATACGCAGTATTTT. Its protein product is CASSAVSAPDTQYF.

This clone was counted once. The chain has TRBV19 and TRBJ2-7; TRBD1 agrees at 7 bases. The CDR3 covers 15 residues. Germline CDR1 reads LNHDA; CDR2 reads SQIVND (reference sequence). The V and J ends lost 8 bases and 4 bases, in that order; junction bases with no gene match: 14. CDR3 sequence (DNA): TGTGCCAGTTCGTCTAAGGGACAGAGCCTATACGAGCAGTACTTC. It codes for CASSSKGQSLYEQYF.

This clone appeared a single time. The chain links TRBV6-2 or TRBV6-3 to TRBJ2-7, with a weak D call TRBD2 (6 bases). In germline, CDR1 is MNHEY, CDR2 SVGEGT. With 6 bases removed from V and 6 bases from J, the gap between germline ends came to 12 bases. The CDR3 sequence is 12 residues long. The CDR3 DNA reads TGTGCCAGCAGCCCTCCCGGGGGCGAGCAGTACGTC. Protein product: CASSPPGGEQYV.

The V call is TRBV27, the J call TRBJ1-2; the match to TRBD1 covers 11 bases. With 4 bases clipped from V and 0 bases from J, the junction kept 1 base outside the gene matches. This CDR3 region has 15 residues. Germline loops: CDR1 MNHEY, CDR2 SMNVEV (reference sequence). The DNA of the CDR3 is TGTGCCAGCAGTTGGACAGGGGGCACTAACTATGGCTACACCTTC. Its translation is CASSWTGGTNYGYTF.

The chain carries TRBV5-6 and TRBJ1-6, with 9 bases fitting TRBD1. The CDR3 runs 14 residues. Germline V gives CDR1 SGHDT, CDR2 YYEEEE. J was trimmed by 14 bases and V by 6 bases; bases with no gene match: 12. The CDR3 DNA is TGTGCCAGCACATGGACAGGGGAGAAATGGGCCCTCCACTTT. This gives the protein CASTWTGEKWALHF. The variable domain in full, with the rest retrieved from reference TRBV5-6 and TRBJ1-6, is DAGVTQSPTHLIKTRGQQVTLRCSPKSGHDTVSWYQQALGQGPQFIFQYYEEEERQRGNFPDRFSGHQFPNYSSELNVNALLLGDSALYLCASTWTGEKWALHFGNGTRLTVT.

In its sample, this clone was seen a few times. This rearrangement joins TRBV10-2 to TRBJ1-1; tentative D call: TRBD1 (5 bases). Germline CDR1 and CDR2: WSHSY and SAAADI. The CDR3 length is 15 residues. Trimming removed 1 base at V and 7 bases at J, with 16 bases between. The CDR3 spells CASSEWRVQGDEAFF. The CDR3 DNA reads TGCGCCAGCAGTGAGTGGAGGGTGCAGGGAGATGAAGCTTTCTTT.

This sequence joins TRBV5-4 and TRBJ1-4; unclear D gene. CDR1 and CDR2 from the germline V gene are SGHNT and YYREEE (reference sequence). The V end was cut by 0 bases, the J end by 4 bases, with 10 bases between. CDR3 length equals 15 residues. CDR3 sequence: CASSLAGLSNEKLFF. CDR3 in DNA: TGTGCCAGCAGCTTGGCCGGGTTGAGTAATGAAAAACTGTTTTTT.

The chain is built from TRBV5-4 and TRBJ2-1; 9 bases agree with TRBD2. The V segment lost 4 bases and the J segment 3 bases; nucleotides outside the gene matches: 14. The V gene's germline CDR1 is SGHNT and CDR2 YYREEE (reference sequence). CDR3 length: 18 amino acids. The CDR3 DNA is TGTGCCAGCAGCCACCCCGGGTCTAGCGGGGCACTCTACAATGAGCAGTTCTTC. Its translation is CASSHPGSSGALYNEQFF.

This clone was recorded a few times. This chain links TRBV6-1 with TRBJ1-2; 9 positions agree with TRBD1. The CDR3 runs 15 residues. V shed 3 bases and J 4 bases; nucleotides not matched to a gene: 6. CDR1 MNHNS and CDR2 SASEGT come from the germline V gene. CDR3 DNA sequence: TGTGCCAGCAGTGAGGGACAGGGAAGCGCCTATGGCTACACCTTC. Encoded protein: CASSEGQGSAYGYTF.

This sequence joins TRBV27 and TRBJ1-2; 12 nucleotides agree with TRBD1. Trimming cost V 6 bases and J 8 bases; bases outside gene matches: 7. The CDR3 runs 14 residues. CDR1 and CDR2 (germline): MNHEY, SMNVEV (reference sequence). DNA of the CDR3: TGTGCCAGCAGCCCGGGGACAGGGGGCTGGGGCTACACCTTC. It encodes CASSPGTGGWGYTF.

The J gene is TRBJ2-6, the V gene TRBV6-5; D gene uncertain. The CDR3 contains 14 residues. Germline CDR1 is MNHEY and CDR2 is SVGAGI. Trimming took 6 bases from V and 2 from J, leaving 8 bases between them. CDR3 residues: CASRFAAGANVLTF. For the CDR3, the DNA is TGTGCCAGCAGGTTCGCGGCTGGGGCCAACGTCCTGACTTTC.

The chain joins TRBV10-3 to TRBJ1-1; no clear D. The CDR3 spans 12 residues. Germline V gene data show CDR1 as ENHRY and CDR2 as SYGVKD. The V end was cut by 6 bases, the J end by 10 bases, with 15 bases between. The CDR3 nucleotides are TGTGCCATCAGAGATCCCGGGAATCGAGCTTTCTTT. Its protein product is CAIRDPGNRAFF.

J is TRBJ2-1 and V is TRBV4-2; possibly TRBD2 for D (5 bases). Trimming took 0 bases from V and 5 from J, leaving 14 bases between them. The CDR3 is 16 amino acids. The germline V gene has CDR1 LGHNA and CDR2 YNFKEQ. The chain's CDR3 is CASSQERVRYHNEQFF. As DNA, the CDR3 is TGTGCCAGCAGCCAAGAGAGGGTGCGGTACCACAATGAGCAGTTCTTC.

The chain uses TRBV20-1 and TRBJ2-7; 8 nucleotides match TRBD1. V lost 4 bases and J lost 4; bases outside the gene matches: 0. The germline V gene encodes CDR1 DFQATT and CDR2 SNEGSKA (reference sequence). The CDR3 consists of 11 residues. CDR3 region: CSANRGYEQYV. Here the CDR3 DNA reads TGCAGTGCTAACAGGGGGTACGAGCAGTACGTC.

This clone was counted a few times. V gene TRBV4-1 combines with J gene TRBJ2-2; 8 nucleotides agree with TRBD1. Germline V gives CDR1 MGHRA, CDR2 YSYEKL. The CDR3 covers 17 residues. Trimming took 0 bases from V and 1 from J; bases not matched to a gene: 4. The CDR3 bases are TGCGCCAGCAGCCAAGATCGGACAGGGAAGAACACCGGGGAGCTGTTTTTT. This translates into CASSQDRTGKNTGELFF.

On this clone: Other DNA variants within this sample encode the same CDR3. The chain joins TRBV18 to TRBJ1-1, with 8 nucleotides matching TRBD1. Germline V gene sequence: CDR1 KGHSH, CDR2 LQKENI. This CDR3 is 13 amino acids long. The junction had 3 bases not matched to a gene; V was cut back by 4 bases and J by 5 bases. In nucleotides, the CDR3 is TGTGCCAGCTCACTACAGGGGGGAACTGAAGCTTTCTTT. As protein: CASSLQGGTEAFF.

In this sample, this clone turned up a few times. CDR3: CASMSSNTQYF. The CDR3 bases are TGTGCCAGCATGTCTAGTAATACGCAGTATTTT. V usage is TRBV2 and J usage is TRBJ2-3, with no clear D. CDR1 is SNHLY, CDR2 FYNNEI, per germline. The CDR3 sequence is 11 residues long. Trimming took 7 bases from V and 7 from J, leaving 9 bases between them.

This chain joins TRBV5-1 and TRBJ1-4, with 9 bases lining up with TRBD1. Germline CDR1 and CDR2: SGHRS and YFSETQ. Unmatched junction bases numbered 6, after V lost 4 bases and J lost 8 bases. This CDR3 has 14 amino acids. This CDR3 is CASSKDRGEEKLFF. The DNA for the CDR3 is TGCGCCAGCAGCAAGGACAGGGGAGAAGAAAAACTGTTTTTT.

This sequence joins TRBV4-2 and TRBJ1-2, with TRBD1 matching over 9 bases. V lost 4 bases to trimming and J lost 2 bases; unmatched junction nucleotides: 5. The germline V gene encodes CDR1 LGHNA and CDR2 YNFKEQ. The CDR3 runs 15 residues. DNA of the CDR3: TGTGCCAGCAGCCTTTTCGGACAGGGGAACTATGGCTACACCTTC. It is translated as CASSLFGQGNYGYTF.

V gene TRBV6-5 combines with J gene TRBJ1-1, with D perhaps matching TRBD1 (6 bases). Germline values: CDR1 MNHEY, CDR2 SVGAGI. The CDR3 is 14 residues long. V gave up 6 bases and J gave up 2 bases, with 13 bases separating them. DNA for the CDR3: TGTGCCAGCAGGGATACAGGGACAAACACTGAAGCTTTCTTT. This codes for CASRDTGTNTEAFF.

This clone was picked up a small number of times. The chain uses TRBV28 and TRBJ1-1, with TRBD1 matching 8 bases. Germline V gene sequence: CDR1 MDHEN, CDR2 SYDVKM. This CDR3 is built from 15 residues. J was trimmed by 6 bases and V by 5 bases; bases with no gene match: 11. DNA for the CDR3: TGTGCCAGCAGTCTTCTTAGGACAGGGTTCTCTGAAGCTTTCTTT. Translating it yields CASSLLRTGFSEAFF.

This chain joins TRBV2 and TRBJ2-7; 8 bases are a match to TRBD2. CDR1 SNHLY and CDR2 FYNNEI come from the germline V gene. CDR3 size: 15 residues. Unmatched junction bases numbered 10, after V lost 4 bases and J lost 5 bases. CDR3 DNA: TGTGCCAGCAGTGTTGATCGGGGGGGCCTGAACGAGCAGTACTTC. It codes for CASSVDRGGLNEQYF.

The gene calls are TRBV3-1 (or the pseudogene TRBV3-2) and TRBJ2-2; 8 nucleotides agree with TRBD1. This CDR3 region has 17 residues. The V gene end was trimmed by 4 bases and the J gene end by 1 base; junction bases not matched to a gene: 8. Germline V CDR1 and CDR2: LGHDT, YNNKEL (reference sequence). CDR3 sequence reads: CASSPAGGVLNTGELFF. The CDR3 DNA reads as TGTGCCAGCAGCCCGGCAGGGGGCGTTTTGAACACCGGGGAGCTGTTTTTT.

The chain employs TRBV29-1 and TRBJ2-5, with TRBD1 identical over 7 bases. J was trimmed by 5 bases and V by 7 bases; bases with no gene match: 10. The CDR3 is 13 amino acids. The germline V gene encodes CDR1 SQVTM and CDR2 ANQGSEA. The CDR3 here is CSGGFRGHETQYF. The CDR3 region has the DNA TGCAGCGGGGGCTTTAGGGGGCACGAGACCCAGTACTTC.

The chain is built from TRBV15 and TRBJ1-4; 8 bases match TRBD1. With 2 bases clipped from V and 0 bases from J, the junction kept 11 bases outside the gene matches. From germline, CDR1 is LNHNV and CDR2 YYDKDF (reference sequence). The CDR3 loop spans 19 amino acids. The CDR3 is CATSRHYPGQVTTNEKLFF. CDR3 nucleotides: TGTGCCACCAGCAGACATTACCCGGGACAGGTGACAACTAATGAAAAACTGTTTTTT.

The chain links TRBV5-6 to TRBJ2-4; 7 bases match TRBD2. This CDR3 is 13 amino acids long. Trimming removed 0 bases from V and 9 bases from J; junction bases left unmatched: 3. Germline V gene data show CDR1 as SGHDT and CDR2 as YYEEEE. Here the CDR3 reads CASSLGGGTIQYF. CDR3 DNA: TGTGCCAGCAGCTTGGGCGGGGGTACCATTCAGTACTTC.

The J gene is TRBJ1-5, the V gene TRBV19; TRBD1 agrees at 8 bases. This CDR3 spans 15 amino acids. V trimming: 5 bases; J trimming: 4 bases; junction bases outside the gene matches: 7. Germline V lookup: CDR1 LNHDA, CDR2 SQIVND (reference sequence). CDR3 nucleotides: TGTGCCAGTAGTCTGGGACAGGAGAAGAATCAGCCCCAGCATTTT. This translates into CASSLGQEKNQPQHF.